The 18 T cell receptor beta chains given below trace back to one sample, sequenced in a study of blood T cells in healthy people across ages. Next came a second PCR, run for roughly 6 to 11 cycles, which used a sample-barcoded 5' primer along with a J-beta primer mix. Each CDR3 protein gets one entry after TCRdb re-called the 5' RACE reads with MiXCR. The table lists 800,000 to 950,000 distinct CDR3 sequences, almost 30% of them singletons. This sample was shared with a second study, whose subject was T cells of mothers and their children.

Sequences were obtained from blood. The receptors derive from a woman in her forties in good health.

This clonotype was counted at least ten times. The CDR3 is CATETGGNEQFF. Written as DNA, the CDR3 is TGTGCCACAGAGACAGGGGGCAATGAGCAGTTCTTC. The chain joins TRBV10-3 to TRBJ2-1; 9 bases agree with TRBD1. This CDR3 has 12 amino acids. Germline V gene data show CDR1 as ENHRY and CDR2 as SYGVKD. The ends lost 10 bases at V and 6 bases at J; junction bases unmatched: 4.

This clonotype was seen more than once but under ten times. CDR3 sequence reads: CASTPVGTSSYEQYF. The CDR3 DNA is TGTGCCAGCACCCCGGTCGGAACTAGCTCCTACGAGCAGTACTTC. The gene calls are TRBV28 and TRBJ2-7; maybe TRBD2 (5 bases). Germline lookup yields CDR1 MDHEN and CDR2 SYDVKM. Trimming left V 7 bases short and J 0 bases short, with 16 bases between. The CDR3 loop spans 15 amino acids.

This clonotype has only one observation. A single base separates this from a much larger clone, so it may be a read error. V usage is TRBV5-1 and J usage is TRBJ2-1; D may be TRBD1 or TRBD2 (5 bases each). In germline, CDR1 is SGHRS, CDR2 YFSETQ. The CDR3 sequence is 15 residues long. Trimming cost V 7 bases and J 0 bases, with 14 bases left between them. In DNA form, the CDR3 reads TGCGCCAGCGCAAGACGGGGACCCTCCTACAATGAGCAGTTCTTC. Protein: CASARRGPSYNEQFF.

This clonotype was counted a few times. The rearrangement uses TRBV27 and TRBJ2-3, with D perhaps given as TRBD1 or TRBD2 (5 bases each). Between the trimmed V and J ends, which lost 5 bases and 0 bases, there was a span of 12 bases. The length of the CDR3 is 15 residues. Germline V gives CDR1 MNHEY, CDR2 SMNVEV (reference sequence). The CDR3 DNA follows: TGTGCCAGCAGTATAGGGACCATCAGCACAGATACGCAGTATTTT. It specifies CASSIGTISTDTQYF.

This chain joins TRBV29-1 and TRBJ2-3; TRBD2 is a possible D gene (6 bases). Germline loops: CDR1 SQVTM, CDR2 ANQGSEA. CDR3 length: 14 amino acids. Trimming stripped 2 bases from V and 4 bases from J, with 13 bases between. The CDR3 nucleotides are TGCAGCGTTGAAAACCGACTAGTCTCAGATACGCAGTATTTT. Its protein product is CSVENRLVSDTQYF.

This chain connects TRBV7-9 to TRBJ1-2, with 9 positions matching TRBD1. Looked up from germline, CDR1 is SEHNR and CDR2 is FQNEAQ (reference sequence). The CDR3 runs 14 residues. Trimming took 5 bases from V and 6 from J; bases not matched to a gene: 7. CDR3 sequence reads: CASSPTGTGHGYTF. The CDR3 nucleotides are TGTGCCAGCAGCCCGACCGGGACAGGGCATGGCTACACCTTC.

Many counts were recorded for this clonotype. The gene calls are TRBV3-1 and TRBJ2-7; the D is unclear. The germline V and J ends were trimmed by 5 bases and 2 bases, with 16 bases remaining between them. Germline-derived CDR1 and CDR2 are LGHDT and YNNKEL (reference sequence). CDR3 length: 15 amino acids. The CDR3: CASSNSLGSAYEQYF. The CDR3 DNA is TGTGCCAGCAGCAATTCATTAGGGTCAGCCTACGAGCAGTACTTC.

The chain is built from TRBV6-1 and TRBJ1-2; D is uncertain. Germline CDR1 is MNHNS and CDR2 is SASEGT. This CDR3 has 11 residues. The V and J ends lost 8 bases and 5 bases respectively, with 9 bases between them. The CDR3 coding sequence is TGTGCCAGCCTAAGAGGTTATGGCTACACCTTC. Its protein is CASLRGYGYTF.

This clonotype turned up a few times. The rearrangement uses TRBV7-4 and TRBJ2-4; 14 bases agree with TRBD2. This CDR3 contains 18 residues. CDR1 and CDR2 (germline): SGHVT, SQSDAQ. Trimming cost V 4 bases and J 2 bases; bases outside gene matches: 7. CDR3 region: CASSSYRLAGGSKNIQYF. The CDR3 nucleotides read TGTGCCAGCAGCTCCTATAGACTAGCGGGGGGGTCCAAAAACATTCAGTACTTC.

This clonotype was seen repeatedly, ten times or more. V gene TRBV11-2 combines with J gene TRBJ2-7; 9 bases are shared with TRBD1. This CDR3 comprises 14 residues. Germline V gene lookup returns CDR1 SGHAT and CDR2 FQNNGV. V lost 6 bases and J lost 1; bases outside the gene matches: 4. In DNA form, the CDR3 reads TGTGCCAGCAGTTACGGGACAGGGTCCTACGAGCAGTACTTC. Its protein product is CASSYGTGSYEQYF.

This clonotype was seen a few times. The V gene is TRBV2, the J gene TRBJ2-1; 15 nucleotides agree with TRBD2. Germline CDR1 and CDR2: SNHLY and FYNNEI. Germline trimming cut 9 bases from V and 0 bases from J; bases unmatched to any gene: 15. This CDR3 region has 20 residues. The CDR3 DNA sequence: TGTGCCAGTCTGATCCGGACTAGCGGGGGGGCTAAGAGCTCCTACAATGAGCAGTTCTTC. It translates to CASLIRTSGGAKSSYNEQFF.

This clonotype was found many times. The rearrangement links TRBV20-1 to TRBJ2-7, with a weak D call TRBD2 (6 bases). The CDR3 length is 13 residues. Trimming removed 0 bases from V and 4 bases from J, with 10 bases in between. CDR1 is DFQATT, CDR2 SNEGSKA, per germline (reference sequence). In DNA form, the CDR3 reads TGCAGTGCTAGAGAAGGGACTGTGTACGAGCAGTACTTC. Translation: CSAREGTVYEQYF.

V usage is TRBV7-8 and J usage is TRBJ1-2; 7 nucleotides align to TRBD1. CDR1 is SGHVS and CDR2 is FQNEAQ in the germline V gene. With 1 base clipped from V and 0 bases from J, the junction kept 8 bases outside the gene matches. This CDR3 is 17 amino acids long. CDR3 coding DNA: TGTGCCAGCAGCTTAGAGGGACAGATACACCCTAACTATGGCTACACCTTC. It specifies CASSLEGQIHPNYGYTF.

A note on this clonotype: This may be a read error, as it is one base from a much larger clone. The V and J genes are TRBV29-1 and TRBJ2-6; D is possibly TRBD1 (5 bases). CDR1 SQVTM and CDR2 ANQGSEA come from the germline V gene. The length of the CDR3 is 16 residues. The CDR3 coding sequence is TGCAGCGTCCCCTGGACCGCTCTCTCTGGGGCCAACGTCCGGACTTTC. The encoded protein is CSVPWTALSGANVRTF.

At least ten counts were recorded for this clonotype. The CDR3 loop reads CASSVGVGQETQYF. The CDR3 coding sequence is TGTGCCAGCAGCGTAGGAGTAGGGCAAGAGACCCAGTACTTC. The chain is built from TRBV9 and TRBJ2-5; D is unresolved. CDR1 is SGDLS and CDR2 is YYNGEE in the germline V gene. The V end lost 0 bases, the J end lost 2 bases, and 8 bases lay between the germline ends. This CDR3 contains 14 residues.

This clonotype was seen more than once but under ten times. The chain uses TRBV5-1 and TRBJ2-1; 13 nucleotides align to TRBD2. In germline, CDR1 is SGHRS, CDR2 YFSETQ. The CDR3 runs to 15 residues. V was pared by 4 bases and J by 10 bases, with 8 bases of the junction left unmatched. CDR3 coding DNA: TGCGCCAGCAGCACAAGGACTAGCGGGGGAAGGGAGCAGTTCTTC. Translating gives CASSTRTSGGREQFF.

The rearrangement joins TRBV12-3 or TRBV12-4 to TRBJ1-6; possibly TRBD1 for D (6 bases). The V gene lost 1 base and the J gene lost 4 bases, with 11 bases spanning the gap. This CDR3 has 16 amino acids. CDR3 amino acids: CASSLGQGLYNSPLHF. As DNA, the CDR3 is TGTGCCAGCAGTTTAGGGCAGGGGTTGTATAATTCACCCCTCCACTTT.

The chain combines TRBV7-2 with TRBJ2-6; unclear D gene. CDR1 is SGHTA, CDR2 FQGNSA, per germline. V gave up 5 bases and J gave up 0 bases, with 14 bases separating them. The CDR3 length is 17 residues. For the CDR3, the DNA is TGTGCCAGCAGCCCCGAGGCAGCTTACTCTGGGGCCAACGTCCTGACTTTC. Its protein product is CASSPEAAYSGANVLTF.